This T cell receptor (beta chain) was retrieved from a study of cytomegalovirus exposure and HLA in healthy donors. Study overall: Across some 400 genotyped donors, about 81% landed in the Caucasian-associated ancestry cluster.

In the case of this clone: Its antigen remains unknown.

The V end lost 3 bases, the J end lost 3 bases, and 14 bases lay between the germline ends. The germline CDR1 and CDR2 sequences are LNHDA and SQIVND (reference sequence). This CDR3 contains 16 residues. Study-level findings and limits: Researchers left out some V segments, among them TRBV6-2 and TRBV6-3, as indistinguishable.

PCR used 60 Vbeta primers and 13 Jbeta primers. Sequencing used immunoSEQ multiplex PCR; TCRdb keeps in-frame clones, though not all of them. The data show about 130,000 clones, with 65% to 90% seen just once and around 11% held by the top ten. Sequenced: PBMCs. The V and J genes are TRBV19 and TRBJ1-4, with no clear D. The sequence was collected from a male donor in good health and CMV-seropositive. This CDR3 reads CASSIPGREANEKLFF. CDR3 DNA sequence: TGTGCCAGTAGTATCCCGGGCCGGGAGGCTAATGAAAAACTGTTTTTT.